These 5 T cell receptor beta chains share one sample of origin, sequenced in a study of T cells in Graves' hyperthyroidism and ophthalmopathy. TCR beta CDR3 sequences were amplified from RNA transcripts. With the HTBI primer set, the TCR CDR3 went through a first round of RT-PCR. From the multiplex PCR reads, TCRdb called clonotypes with MiXCR, one entry per CDR3 protein. This sample yields 200,000 to 250,000 distinct CDR3 sequences, of which about 15% are seen a single time; around 26% belongs to the top ten. The sequenced sample consisted of blood. These receptors came from a woman aged 18-29 years with Graves' ophthalmopathy.

This clonotype has ten or more counts. The chain carries TRBV11-2 and TRBJ2-3, with 10 positions matching TRBD2. The germline V gene has CDR1 SGHAT and CDR2 FQNNGV. The CDR3 runs 17 residues. J gave up 4 bases and V 1 base, and 8 bases lay outside the gene matches. The CDR3 loop reads CASSLGVSGGASDTQYF. The CDR3 bases are TGTGCCAGCAGCTTAGGGGTGAGCGGGGGGGCTTCAGATACGCAGTATTTT.

In this sample, this clonotype turned up many times. Written as DNA, the CDR3 is TGCAGTGCTAGACTAGCGGGGCGTAACACCGGGGAGCTGTTTTTT. The encoded protein is CSARLAGRNTGELFF. This chain connects TRBV20-1 to TRBJ2-2, with 9 bases aligning to TRBD2. The CDR3 contains 15 residues. With 2 bases clipped from V and 2 bases from J, the junction kept 3 bases outside the gene matches. Germline-derived CDR1 and CDR2 are DFQATT and SNEGSKA (reference sequence).

This clonotype has at least ten counts. V gene TRBV15 combines with J gene TRBJ1-3, with D maybe TRBD1 (6 bases). Per the germline V gene, CDR1 is LNHNV and CDR2 is YYDKDF (reference sequence). The CDR3 has 16 amino acids. V lost 6 bases and J lost 6, with 21 bases in between. CDR3 protein: CATREERTDNTNTIYF. As DNA, the CDR3 is TGTGCCACCAGAGAGGAGAGGACAGATAATACAAACACCATATATTTT.

This clonotype was observed at least ten times. In nucleotides, the CDR3 is TGTGCCAGCAAGCAGCCTATGAACACTGAAGCTTTCTTT. Translating it yields CASKQPMNTEAFF. The chain has TRBV6-1 and TRBJ1-1, with no clear D. The CDR3 has 13 residues. Germline V lookup: CDR1 MNHNS, CDR2 SASEGT. The V gene lost 7 bases and the J gene lost 0 bases, with 9 bases spanning the gap.

This clonotype was counted ten times or more. This chain connects TRBV10-3 to TRBJ2-1, with 9 bases fitting TRBD2. Germline V gene lookup returns CDR1 ENHRY and CDR2 SYGVKD. With V trimmed by 7 bases and J by 8 bases, 6 bases remained unmatched. This CDR3 has 13 amino acids. Here the CDR3 reads CAIMAGGPYEQFF. In DNA form, the CDR3 reads TGTGCCATCATGGCGGGAGGGCCTTATGAGCAGTTCTTC.